These 3 T cell receptor beta chains came from one sample sequenced in a study of beta chain features in type 1 diabetes. The entirety of the isolated RNA underwent reverse transcription, so expressed TCRB transcripts were sequenced. Data came from immunoSEQ multiplex PCR; TCRdb stores just in-frame clones and leaves some out. The repertoire holds about 140,000 clones, 6% to 7.5% seen once, with about 1.4% in the top ten. What was sequenced was central memory CD4+ T cells from blood. The source is a woman aged 25 to 39 in good health.

This clone has a handful of counts. J is TRBJ1-2 and V is TRBV28, with a tentative D call TRBD1 (5 bases). The germline CDR1 and CDR2 sequences are MDHEN and SYDVKM. This CDR3 contains 13 residues. V was clipped by 6 bases and J by 7 bases, with 15 bases between them. The CDR3 DNA reads TGTGCCAGCAGCATAGGGCAGGGCTTTGGCTACACCTTC. Translating gives CASSIGQGFGYTF.

This clone was detected only a few times. The rearrangement links TRBV4-2 to TRBJ2-1, with D possibly TRBD2 on 6 matching bases. The length of the CDR3 is 18 residues. The V gene's germline CDR1 is LGHNA and CDR2 YNFKEQ. V shed 3 bases and J shed 8 bases, with 26 bases lying between them. CDR3 DNA sequence: TGTGCCAGCAGCCACCACCCCCGCCGGGACTCCCTCTCAGATGAGCAGTTCTTC. Residues: CASSHHPRRDSLSDEQFF.

Many counts were recorded for this clone. This chain links TRBV4-2 with TRBJ2-6; D possibly corresponds to TRBD2 (7 bases). The germline CDR1 and CDR2 sequences are LGHNA and YNFKEQ. This CDR3 is 20 amino acids long. The ends were cut back, 1 base at V and 1 base at J, with 20 bases in the middle. This chain's CDR3 is CASSQGPRGGARSGANVLTF. In nucleotides, the CDR3 is TGTGCCAGCAGCCAAGGACCCCGAGGGGGGGCCCGTTCTGGGGCCAACGTCCTGACTTTC.